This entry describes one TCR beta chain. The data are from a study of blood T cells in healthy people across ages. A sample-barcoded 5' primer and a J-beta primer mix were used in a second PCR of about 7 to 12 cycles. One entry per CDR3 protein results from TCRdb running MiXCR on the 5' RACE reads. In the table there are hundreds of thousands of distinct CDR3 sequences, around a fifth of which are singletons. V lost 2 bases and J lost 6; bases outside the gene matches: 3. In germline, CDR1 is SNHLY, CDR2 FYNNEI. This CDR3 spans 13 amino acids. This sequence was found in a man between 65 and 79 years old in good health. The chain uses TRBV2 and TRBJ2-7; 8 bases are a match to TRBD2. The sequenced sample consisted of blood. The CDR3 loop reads CASSERLAGEQYF. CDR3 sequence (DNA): TGTGCCAGCAGTGAAAGGCTAGCGGGCGAGCAGTACTTC.